Below, 4 T cell receptor beta chains from the same sample are listed, as sequenced in a study of T-cell reconstitution after alpha-beta-depleted transplantation in children (dated by TCRdb to the mid-2010s). Libraries were built with PCR. Sequencing used an Illumina HiSeq 2500. TCR library preparation used molecular barcoding, with unique molecular identifiers applied to normalize quantification of the TCRbeta repertoire. TCRdb itself trimmed the public reads at Q25 with fastp, ran MiXCR and retained productive beta chains. Each CDR3 protein gets just one entry, which takes the most common genes and DNA from the rows behind it. This sample lists about 270,000 distinct CDR3 sequences; nearly 10% were detected once. Roughly a tenth of the sample is held by the ten biggest clonotypes. Sample: PBMCs from the stem cell graft donor, taken from the stem cell graft. The receptors come from a human donor who donated a stem cell graft to a child with SCID.

There are a few counts of this clonotype. The chain links TRBV18 to TRBJ2-7; D is unclear. V was cut by 2 bases and J by 2 bases, with 19 bases left in between. CDR3 length equals 17 residues. From germline, CDR1 is KGHSH and CDR2 LQKENI. The CDR3 DNA is TGTGCCAGCTCACCAGGTCCGAGTTGGGATGCTCCCTACGAGCAGTACTTC. This encodes CASSPGPSWDAPYEQYF.

This chain joins TRBV5-5 and TRBJ2-3; D is unclear. CDR1 and CDR2 from the germline V gene are SGHKS and YYEKEE (reference sequence). The CDR3 has 14 amino acids. The V and J ends lost 5 bases and 4 bases respectively, with 14 bases between them. The CDR3 is CASSPMAWADTQYF. CDR3 nucleotides: TGTGCCAGCAGTCCTATGGCCTGGGCAGATACGCAGTATTTT.

The genes are TRBV20-1 and TRBJ2-5; the D is unclear. Germline V gives CDR1 DFQATT, CDR2 SNEGSKA (reference sequence). There are 14 residues in the CDR3. Trimming left V 0 bases short and J 4 bases short, with 12 bases between. The CDR3 sequence: CSARDPRTRETQYF. The CDR3 DNA follows: TGCAGTGCTAGAGATCCGAGAACCCGAGAGACCCAGTACTTC.

For this clonotype: One junction end does not reproduce the germline sequence, and a read error may be involved. J is TRBJ2-5 and V is TRBV5-1; 7 bases line up with TRBD1. Germline CDR1 SGHRS, CDR2 YFSETQ. There are 14 residues in the CDR3. CDR3 nucleotide sequence: TGCGCCAGCAGCTTTTGGGACAGAGAAGAGGCCCAGTACTTC. It encodes CASSFWDREEAQYF. Variable domain in full (rest from reference TRBV5-1 and TRBJ2-5): KAGVTQTPRYLIKTRGQQVTLSCSPISGHRSVSWYQQTPGQGLQFLFEYFSETQRNKGNFPGRFSGRQFSNSRSEMNVSTLELGDSALYLCASSFWDREEAQYFGPGTRLLVL.